This entry lists 3 T cell receptor beta chains sequenced from one sample in a study of shared clonotypes between healthy human individuals. Clones were read by immunoSEQ multiplex PCR, and TCRdb kept only the in-frame ones, dropping some. The table lists approximately 1,000,000 clones, 60% to 85% of them singletons. The sequenced material came from memory CD4+ T cells from PBMCs. This sample's subset: CD45RA-negative fraction. All receptors derive from a man in his late teens or twenties in good health. Some clones in this sample may be carry-over from other donors' samples.

This clone has a count of ten or more. This rearrangement joins TRBV27 to TRBJ1-2; 8 bases agree with TRBD1. CDR3 size: 14 residues. After removal of 6 bases from V and 7 bases from J, the junction contained 10 bases not matched to a gene. From germline, CDR1 is MNHEY and CDR2 SMNVEV (reference sequence). This chain's CDR3 is CASRHSGQGVGYTF. The CDR3 DNA follows: TGTGCCAGCAGACACTCCGGACAGGGAGTTGGCTACACCTTC.

In DNA, the CDR3 is TGTGCCAGCAGTTTCGAGGGAGGAGTCTCGGGCACGCAGTATTTT. Translation: CASSFEGGVSGTQYF. V usage is TRBV28 and J usage is TRBJ2-3; D may be TRBD2 (6 bases). The CDR3 extends over 15 amino acids. Trimming left V 3 bases short and J 9 bases short, with 19 bases between. Germline V CDR1 and CDR2: MDHEN, SYDVKM.

V gene TRBV28 combines with J gene TRBJ2-1; D possibly corresponds to TRBD2 (6 bases). The CDR3 contains 14 residues. Germline CDR1 reads MDHEN; CDR2 reads SYDVKM. With 7 bases removed from V and 8 bases from J, the gap between germline ends came to 18 bases. The CDR3 region is CASNRDGGVDEQFF. Written as DNA, the CDR3 is TGTGCCAGCAACCGGGACGGAGGGGTAGATGAGCAGTTCTTC.